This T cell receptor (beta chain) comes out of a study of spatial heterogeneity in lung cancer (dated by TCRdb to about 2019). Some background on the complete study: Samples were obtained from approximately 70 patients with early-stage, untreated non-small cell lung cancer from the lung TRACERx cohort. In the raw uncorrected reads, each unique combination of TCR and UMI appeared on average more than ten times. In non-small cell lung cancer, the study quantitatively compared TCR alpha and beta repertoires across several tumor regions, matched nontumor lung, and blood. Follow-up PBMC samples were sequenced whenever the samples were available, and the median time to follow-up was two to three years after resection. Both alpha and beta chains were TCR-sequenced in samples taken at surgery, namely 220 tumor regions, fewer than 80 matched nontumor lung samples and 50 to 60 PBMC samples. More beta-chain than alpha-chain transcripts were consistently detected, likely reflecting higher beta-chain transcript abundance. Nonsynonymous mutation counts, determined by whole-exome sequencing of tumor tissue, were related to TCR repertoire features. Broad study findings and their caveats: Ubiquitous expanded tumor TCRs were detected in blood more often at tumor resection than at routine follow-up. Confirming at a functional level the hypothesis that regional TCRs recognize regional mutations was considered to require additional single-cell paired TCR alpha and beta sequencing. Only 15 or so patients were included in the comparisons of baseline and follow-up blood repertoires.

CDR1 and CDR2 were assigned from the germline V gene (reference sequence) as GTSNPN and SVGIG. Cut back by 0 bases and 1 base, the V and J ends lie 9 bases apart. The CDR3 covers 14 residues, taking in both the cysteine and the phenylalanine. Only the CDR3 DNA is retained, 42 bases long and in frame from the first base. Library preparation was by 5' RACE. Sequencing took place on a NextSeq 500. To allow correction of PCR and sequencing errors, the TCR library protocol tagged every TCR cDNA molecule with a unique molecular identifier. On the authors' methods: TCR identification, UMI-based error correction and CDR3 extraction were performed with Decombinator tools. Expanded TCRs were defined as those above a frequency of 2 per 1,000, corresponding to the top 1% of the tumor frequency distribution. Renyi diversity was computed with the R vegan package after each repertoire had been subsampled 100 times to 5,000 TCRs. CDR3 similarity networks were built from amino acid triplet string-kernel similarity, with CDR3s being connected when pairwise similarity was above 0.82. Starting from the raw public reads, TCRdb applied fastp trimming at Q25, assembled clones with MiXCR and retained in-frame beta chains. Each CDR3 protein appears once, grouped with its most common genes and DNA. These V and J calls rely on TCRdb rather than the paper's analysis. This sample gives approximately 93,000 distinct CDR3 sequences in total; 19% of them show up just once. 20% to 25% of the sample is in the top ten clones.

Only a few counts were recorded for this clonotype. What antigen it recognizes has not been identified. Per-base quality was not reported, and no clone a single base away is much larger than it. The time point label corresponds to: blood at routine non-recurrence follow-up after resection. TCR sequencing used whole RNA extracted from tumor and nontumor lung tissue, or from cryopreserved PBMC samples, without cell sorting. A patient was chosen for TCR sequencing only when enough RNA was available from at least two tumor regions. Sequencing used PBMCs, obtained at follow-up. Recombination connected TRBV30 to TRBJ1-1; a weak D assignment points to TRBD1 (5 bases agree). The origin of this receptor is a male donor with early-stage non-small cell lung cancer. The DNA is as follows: TGTGCCTGGAGTGTGAGTCAGGGGAACACTGAAGCTTTCTTT. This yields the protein CAWSVSQGNTEAFF.